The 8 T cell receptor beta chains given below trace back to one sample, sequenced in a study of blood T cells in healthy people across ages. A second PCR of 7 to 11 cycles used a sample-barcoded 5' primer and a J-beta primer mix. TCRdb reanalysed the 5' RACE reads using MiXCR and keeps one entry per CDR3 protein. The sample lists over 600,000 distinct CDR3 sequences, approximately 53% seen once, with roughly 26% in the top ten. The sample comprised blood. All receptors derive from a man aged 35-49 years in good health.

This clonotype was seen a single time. The CDR3 region has the DNA TGTGCCAGCAGTCCGGGGGGGACAGGGATTTCCTACGAGCAGTACTTC. This encodes CASSPGGTGISYEQYF. This rearrangement joins TRBV25-1 to TRBJ2-7; D possibly corresponds to TRBD1 (9 bases). CDR3 length: 16 residues. V lost 5 bases and J lost 1, with 18 bases in between. From germline, CDR1 is MGHDK and CDR2 SYGVNS.

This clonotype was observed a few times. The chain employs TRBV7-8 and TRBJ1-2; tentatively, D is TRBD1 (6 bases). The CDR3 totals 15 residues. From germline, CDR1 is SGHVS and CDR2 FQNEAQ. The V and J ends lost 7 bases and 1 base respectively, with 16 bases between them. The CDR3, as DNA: TGTGCCAGCACCGAACAGGGCAGGGATAACTATGGCTACACCTTC. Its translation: CASTEQGRDNYGYTF. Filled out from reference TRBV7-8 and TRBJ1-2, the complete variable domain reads GAGVSQSPRYKVAKRGQDVALRCDPISGHVSLFWYQQALGQGPEFLTYFQNEAQLDKSGLPSDRFFAERPEGSVSTLKIQRTQQEDSAVYLCASTEQGRDNYGYTFGSGTRLTVV.

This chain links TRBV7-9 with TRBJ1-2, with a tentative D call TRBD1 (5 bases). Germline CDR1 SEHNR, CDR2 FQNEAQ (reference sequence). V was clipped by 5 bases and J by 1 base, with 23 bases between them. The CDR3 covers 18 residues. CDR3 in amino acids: CASSPSPGASRYNYGYTF. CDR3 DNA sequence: TGTGCCAGCAGCCCTAGCCCTGGGGCTTCCCGATATAACTATGGCTACACCTTC.

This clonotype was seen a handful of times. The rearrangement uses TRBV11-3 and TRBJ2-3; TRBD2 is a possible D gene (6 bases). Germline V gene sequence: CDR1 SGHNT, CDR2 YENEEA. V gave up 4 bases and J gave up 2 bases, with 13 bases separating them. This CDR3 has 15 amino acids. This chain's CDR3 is CASSSFTSYTDTQYF. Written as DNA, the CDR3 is TGTGCCAGCAGCTCTTTCACTAGCTACACAGATACGCAGTATTTT.

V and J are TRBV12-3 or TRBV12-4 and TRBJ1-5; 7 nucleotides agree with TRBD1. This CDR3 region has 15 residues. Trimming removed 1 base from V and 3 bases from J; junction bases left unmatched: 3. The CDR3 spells CASSLGDSNNQPQHF. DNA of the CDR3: TGTGCCAGCAGTTTAGGGGACAGTAACAATCAGCCCCAGCATTTT.

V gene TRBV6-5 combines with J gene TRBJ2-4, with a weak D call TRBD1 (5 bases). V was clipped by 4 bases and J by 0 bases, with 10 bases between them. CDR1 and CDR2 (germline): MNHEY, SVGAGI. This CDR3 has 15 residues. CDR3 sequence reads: CASSFQGLAKNIQYF. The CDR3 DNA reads TGTGCCAGCAGTTTTCAGGGTCTAGCCAAAAACATTCAGTACTTC.

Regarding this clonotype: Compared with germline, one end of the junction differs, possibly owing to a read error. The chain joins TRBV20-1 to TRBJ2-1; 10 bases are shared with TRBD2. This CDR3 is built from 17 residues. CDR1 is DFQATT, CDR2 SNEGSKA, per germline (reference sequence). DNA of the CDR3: TGCAGTGCTAGAGGTGACTTACTAGCGGGGTCCTACGATGAGCAGTTCTTC. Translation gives CSARGDLLAGSYDEQFF.

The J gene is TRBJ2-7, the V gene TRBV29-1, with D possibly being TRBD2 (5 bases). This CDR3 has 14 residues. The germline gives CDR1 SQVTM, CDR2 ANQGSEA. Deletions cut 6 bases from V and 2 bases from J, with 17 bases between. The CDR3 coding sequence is TGCAGCGTGGTGGACTTTGCTTATGCCTACGAGCAGTACTTC. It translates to CSVVDFAYAYEQYF.